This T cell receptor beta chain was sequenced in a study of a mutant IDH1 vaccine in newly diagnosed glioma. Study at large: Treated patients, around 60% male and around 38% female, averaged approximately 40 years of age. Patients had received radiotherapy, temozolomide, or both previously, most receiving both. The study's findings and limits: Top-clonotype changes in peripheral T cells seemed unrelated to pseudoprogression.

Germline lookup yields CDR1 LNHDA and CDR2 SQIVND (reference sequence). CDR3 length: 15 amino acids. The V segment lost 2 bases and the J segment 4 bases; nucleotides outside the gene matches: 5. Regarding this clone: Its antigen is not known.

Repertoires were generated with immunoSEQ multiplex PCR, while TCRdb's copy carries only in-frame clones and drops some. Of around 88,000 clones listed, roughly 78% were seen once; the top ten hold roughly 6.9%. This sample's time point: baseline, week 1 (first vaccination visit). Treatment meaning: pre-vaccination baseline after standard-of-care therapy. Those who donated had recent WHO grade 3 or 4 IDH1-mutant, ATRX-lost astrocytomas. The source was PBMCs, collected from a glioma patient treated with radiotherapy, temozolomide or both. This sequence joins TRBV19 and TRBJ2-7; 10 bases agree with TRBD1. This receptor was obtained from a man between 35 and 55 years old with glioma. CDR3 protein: CASSISGQGEYEQYF. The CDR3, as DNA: TGTGCCAGTAGTATAAGCGGACAGGGGGAATACGAGCAGTACTTC.